What follows are 27 T cell receptor beta chains derived from one specimen sequenced in a study of graft-versus-host responses after intestinal transplantation. TCRdb's copy holds only in-frame clones and misses some; the assay was immunoSEQ multiplex PCR. The sample lists some 55,000 clones; 91% were seen once. Sequenced here: PBMCs, sampled nearly 670 days after intestinal transplant. The source is a human patient who received an intestinal transplant, so some T cells may come from the graft donor.

The J gene is TRBJ1-4, the V gene TRBV30; D is uncertain. This CDR3 is built from 12 residues. Germline loops: CDR1 GTSNPN, CDR2 SVGIG (reference sequence). The ends were cut back, 2 bases at V and 12 bases at J, with 13 bases in the middle. CDR3 residues: CAWSLVPGELFF. In nucleotides, the CDR3 is TGTGCCTGGAGTCTGGTCCCTGGGGAACTGTTTTTT. Combining the CDR3 with reference TRBV30 and TRBJ1-4 gives the whole variable domain SQTIHQWPATLVQPVGSPLSLECTVEGTSNPNLYWYRQAAGRGLQLLFYSVGIGQISSEVPQNLSASRPQDRQFILSSKKLLLSDSGFYLCAWSLVPGELFFGSGTQLSVL.

The chain combines TRBV2 with TRBJ2-5; tentatively, D is TRBD1 or TRBD2 (5 bases each). The CDR3 is made up of 14 amino acids. Trimming removed 3 bases at V and 5 bases at J, with 13 bases between. CDR1 is SNHLY, CDR2 FYNNEI, per germline. The CDR3 loop reads CASSEVGPGETQYF. The CDR3, as DNA: TGTGCCAGCAGTGAGGTGGGACCCGGGGAGACCCAGTACTTC.

V gene TRBV19 combines with J gene TRBJ1-2, with a possible D match to TRBD1 (6 bases). CDR3 length: 14 amino acids. CDR1 and CDR2 from the germline V gene are LNHDA and SQIVND (reference sequence). V was clipped by 3 bases and J by 4 bases, with 12 bases between them. For the CDR3, the DNA is TGTGCCAGTAGTATTGGGGGGCTCGTCTATGGCTACACCTTC. Its protein product is CASSIGGLVYGYTF.

The V call is TRBV5-1, the J call TRBJ1-2, with D tentatively TRBD1 (5 bases). V lost 0 bases, J lost 7 bases, and 10 bases lay in between. The CDR3 has 13 residues. Germline CDR1 SGHRS, CDR2 YFSETQ. CDR3 region: CASSLARDGGYTF. DNA of the CDR3: TGCGCCAGCAGCTTGGCCAGGGATGGTGGCTACACCTTC.

This chain uses TRBV11-2 with TRBJ2-5, with TRBD1 matching 9 bases. From germline, CDR1 is SGHAT and CDR2 FQNNGV. V lost 5 bases, J lost 5 bases, and 6 bases stayed unmatched. There are 14 residues in the CDR3. As DNA, the CDR3 is TGTGCCAGCAGCCATCCCACAGGGGGCGAGACCCAGTACTTC. This sequence encodes CASSHPTGGETQYF. Full variable domain (rest looked up from reference TRBV11-2 and TRBJ2-5): EAGVAQSPRYKIIEKRQSVAFWCNPISGHATLYWYQQILGQGPKLLIQFQNNGVVDDSQLPKDRFSAERLKGVDSTLKIQPAKLEDSAVYLCASSHPTGGETQYFGPGTRLLVL.

The chain recombines TRBV7-9 with TRBJ2-7, with TRBD1 identical over 11 bases. There are 16 residues in the CDR3. V lost 6 bases, J lost 5 bases, and 12 bases stayed unmatched. Germline CDR1 reads SEHNR; CDR2 reads FQNEAQ (reference sequence). The DNA of the CDR3 is TGTGCCAGCAGTCCAATGCCGGGACAGGGGGTCCACGAGCAGTACTTC. Amino acids: CASSPMPGQGVHEQYF.

The table lists this clone with a few counts. The chain is built from TRBV14 and TRBJ1-6, with D uncertain. Germline loops: CDR1 SGHDN, CDR2 FVKESK. This CDR3 is 14 amino acids long. V shed 0 bases and J shed 6 bases, with 6 bases lying between them. This CDR3 reads CASSQDLPNSPLHF. The DNA of the CDR3 is TGTGCCAGCAGCCAAGATTTGCCTAATTCACCCCTCCACTTT.

The CDR3 nucleotides are TGTGCCAGCAGCCTAAGGACTAGCGGGGGCTTCACAGATACGCAGTATTTT. This encodes CASSLRTSGGFTDTQYF. The rearrangement uses TRBV5-4 and TRBJ2-3; 13 bases fit TRBD2. The germline gives CDR1 SGHNT, CDR2 YYREEE (reference sequence). The CDR3 runs to 17 residues. Trimming at V came to 4 bases and at J to 2 bases, leaving 7 bases not matched to a gene.

V gene TRBV7-8 combines with J gene TRBJ2-3, with 11 bases that match TRBD2. This CDR3 has 19 amino acids. With 6 bases clipped from V and 6 bases from J, the junction kept 20 bases outside the gene matches. Germline loops: CDR1 SGHVS, CDR2 FQNEAQ. CDR3 nucleotides: TGTGCCAGCAGAACCATAATGGGCTATCAGACTAGCGGGGCGGATACGCAGTATTTT. Translating gives CASRTIMGYQTSGADTQYF.

V usage is TRBV7-9 and J usage is TRBJ2-1; 10 bases are a match to TRBD2. Per the germline V gene, CDR1 is SEHNR and CDR2 is FQNEAQ (reference sequence). Trimming cost V 3 bases and J 8 bases; bases outside gene matches: 7. The CDR3 length is 15 residues. In nucleotides, the CDR3 is TGTGCCAGCAGCTTTGGAGCGGGGGGGCCGGATGAGCAGTTCTTC. Translated, it gives CASSFGAGGPDEQFF.

The chain combines TRBV11-2 with TRBJ2-5; 7 bases are shared with TRBD1. Germline V gene sequence: CDR1 SGHAT, CDR2 FQNNGV. CDR3 length: 13 amino acids. With V trimmed by 4 bases and J by 5 bases, 4 bases remained unmatched. CDR3 nucleotide sequence: TGTGCCAGCAGCTCCGACAGGGCGGAGACCCAGTACTTC. It is translated as CASSSDRAETQYF.

CDR3 bases: TGTGCCAGCAGCGCGACTAGCGGGAGGCAAGAGACCCAGTACTTC. Protein product: CASSATSGRQETQYF. The V call is TRBV7-3, the J call TRBJ2-5; 13 nucleotides match TRBD2. Germline V lookup: CDR1 SGHTA, CDR2 FQGTGA. The CDR3 totals 15 residues. Trimming cost V 5 bases and J 2 bases; bases outside gene matches: 2.

The chain combines TRBV18 with TRBJ2-5; maybe TRBD2 (6 bases). This CDR3 has 13 amino acids. V lost 4 bases, J lost 0 bases, and 6 bases lay in between. The germline gives CDR1 KGHSH, CDR2 LQKENI. The CDR3 protein is CASSLADQETQYF. The CDR3 DNA sequence: TGTGCCAGCTCACTAGCGGACCAAGAGACCCAGTACTTC.

J is TRBJ1-2 and V is TRBV5-5, with D possibly being TRBD1 (5 bases). The CDR3 has 14 residues. The V gene lost 0 bases and the J gene lost 5 bases, with 11 bases spanning the gap. Germline CDR1 and CDR2: SGHKS and YYEKEE (reference sequence). CDR3 in amino acids: CASSLGVGPYGYTF. CDR3 DNA sequence: TGTGCCAGCAGCTTGGGAGTGGGGCCTTATGGCTACACCTTC.

The genes are TRBV5-1 and TRBJ1-6, with TRBD1 matching over 8 bases. The CDR3 length is 17 residues. The junction had 12 bases not matched to a gene; V was cut back by 5 bases and J by 5 bases. Germline V CDR1 and CDR2: SGHRS, YFSETQ. The CDR3 sequence is CASRNIDRGVNNSPLHF. In DNA form, the CDR3 reads TGCGCCAGCAGAAACATTGACAGGGGAGTTAATAATTCACCCCTCCACTTT.

The chain couples TRBV10-3 to TRBJ2-3; 9 bases line up with TRBD2. Germline CDR1 reads ENHRY; CDR2 reads SYGVKD. The length of the CDR3 is 16 residues. V lost 3 bases and J lost 3; bases outside the gene matches: 7. This CDR3 is CAISDLAGARTDTQYF. CDR3 bases: TGTGCCATCAGTGATTTAGCGGGGGCCAGAACAGATACGCAGTATTTT.

This clone is a singleton in its sample. The chain recombines TRBV5-1 with TRBJ1-5, with TRBD1 as a possible D gene (5 bases). Germline CDR1 and CDR2: SGHRS and YFSETQ. The CDR3 extends over 14 amino acids. Trimming cost V 0 bases and J 7 bases, with 11 bases left between them. CDR3 nucleotides: TGCGCCAGCAGCTTGGGACAGCCTCACCAGCCCCAGCATTTT. Translation: CASSLGQPHQPQHF.

The chain joins TRBV15 to TRBJ2-7, with D possibly being TRBD1 (6 bases). Trimming removed 5 bases at V and 0 bases at J, with 11 bases between. There are 14 residues in the CDR3. Germline V gene lookup returns CDR1 LNHNV and CDR2 YYDKDF (reference sequence). The CDR3 is CATSRQASSYEQYF. CDR3 bases: TGTGCCACCAGCCGACAGGCCAGCTCCTACGAGCAGTACTTC.

The chain combines TRBV5-4 with TRBJ1-6; perhaps TRBD1 as D (6 bases). Germline values: CDR1 SGHNT, CDR2 YYREEE (reference sequence). The CDR3 contains 15 residues. With 1 base removed from V and 7 bases from J, the gap between germline ends came to 12 bases. The CDR3, as DNA: TGTGCCAGCAGCTTGACAGGGTCGCCGAATTCACCCCTCCACTTT. Its protein is CASSLTGSPNSPLHF.

This sequence joins TRBV11-2 and TRBJ2-3; D is tentatively TRBD1 or TRBD2 (5 bases each). Per the germline V gene, CDR1 is SGHAT and CDR2 is FQNNGV. This CDR3 has 13 residues. Trimming stripped 8 bases from V and 0 bases from J, with 9 bases between. The CDR3 region is CASGTASTDTQYF. Written as DNA, the CDR3 is TGTGCCAGCGGGACGGCTAGCACAGATACGCAGTATTTT.

The J gene is TRBJ2-1, the V gene TRBV6-1; D not resolved. V gave up 5 bases and J gave up 9 bases, with 14 bases separating them. The CDR3 has 13 amino acids. Germline lookup yields CDR1 MNHNS and CDR2 SASEGT. CDR3 sequence (DNA): TGTGCCAGCAGTCGGGCGCCCACCCTTGAGCAGTTCTTC. Amino acid sequence: CASSRAPTLEQFF.

This chain connects TRBV4-1 to TRBJ2-3; 8 nucleotides match TRBD1. Trimming took 3 bases from V and 3 from J; bases not matched to a gene: 5. The CDR3 is 15 residues long. The germline gives CDR1 MGHRA, CDR2 YSYEKL. The CDR3 is CASSHTRGRTDTQYF. In DNA form, the CDR3 reads TGCGCCAGCAGCCATACCAGGGGGCGGACAGATACGCAGTATTTT.

The chain joins TRBV12-5 to TRBJ2-2; either TRBD1 or TRBD2 may supply D (5 bases each). The germline gives CDR1 LGHNT, CDR2 FRNRAP. The CDR3 is 14 residues long. V was clipped by 5 bases and J by 7 bases, with 14 bases between them. The CDR3 sequence is CASGPGFQGGELFF. CDR3 nucleotide sequence: TGTGCTAGTGGTCCGGGATTTCAGGGCGGGGAGCTGTTTTTT.

The chain's CDR3 is CASSATGQLYTEAFF. The CDR3, as DNA: TGTGCCAGCAGCGCCACGGGACAGTTATACACTGAAGCTTTCTTT. V gene TRBV6-5 combines with J gene TRBJ1-1; 7 bases line up with TRBD1. The CDR3 covers 15 residues. The ends lost 6 bases at V and 3 bases at J; junction bases unmatched: 10. Germline assignment: CDR1 MNHEY and CDR2 SVGAGI.

This clone came up a few times. The rearrangement joins TRBV6-6 to TRBJ1-4, with unresolved D. The CDR3 runs to 11 residues. Germline loops: CDR1 MNHNY, CDR2 SVGAGI (reference sequence). Trimming took 6 bases from V and 14 from J, leaving 13 bases between them. The CDR3: CASSYSDVLFF. CDR3 nucleotides: TGTGCCAGCAGCTATTCGGACGTGCTGTTTTTT.

V and J are TRBV9 and TRBJ2-3; D remains ambiguous. The germline gives CDR1 SGDLS, CDR2 YYNGEE. V lost 4 bases and J 2 bases, leaving 14 bases between the germline ends. The CDR3 is 15 residues long. The CDR3, as DNA: TGTGCCAGCAGCCCCAGTTTAGCCGTCACAGATACGCAGTATTTT. Protein: CASSPSLAVTDTQYF.

The rearrangement uses TRBV12-5 and TRBJ2-5; weak D call: TRBD2 (7 bases). This CDR3 contains 16 residues. The germline gives CDR1 LGHNT, CDR2 FRNRAP. V was shortened by 2 bases and J by 2 bases, with 15 bases between the two germline ends. CDR3 bases: TGTGCTAGTGGTTTGATGGCGGGGGCGGGTCAAGAGACCCAGTACTTC. The encoded protein is CASGLMAGAGQETQYF.